This T cell receptor (beta chain) is from a study of blood T cell repertoires in COVID-19. Trimming took 1 base from V and 10 from J, leaving 16 bases between them. Germline loops: CDR1 SGHVS, CDR2 FQNEAQ. The CDR3 has 15 amino acids. Under the authors' procedure: The assay estimated nucleated cells by amplifying reference gene primers. Profiled with immunoSEQ multiplex PCR; TCRdb holds only in-frame clones, not every one. The V and J calls and clone size were taken over from that table, and D and trimming were inferred from the DNA. The table lists 250,000 to 350,000 clones, approximately 89% of them singletons.

What was sequenced was peripheral blood. The clonotype was recovered from an older woman with acute or convalescent COVID-19. The chain has TRBV7-8 and TRBJ1-4, with D possibly TRBD1 on 5 matching bases. The CDR3 loop is CASSLVSTAGVKLFF. In DNA form, the CDR3 reads TGTGCCAGCAGCTTAGTTAGCACGGCGGGGGTAAAACTGTTTTTT.